This T cell receptor (beta chain) was observed in a study of neurological immune-mediated disorders. Whole-study findings and limits: While HTLV-1-associated myelopathy showed the greatest TCR clonal expansion, multiple sclerosis showed the least, falling below healthy controls.

The germline gives CDR1 MGHRA, CDR2 YSYEKL. With V trimmed by 2 bases and J by 0 bases, 11 bases remained unmatched. This CDR3 contains 18 residues. This clonotype has a count of ten or more. Its antigen remains unidentified. 5'RACE generated cDNA with 10-nucleotide random UMIs. TCRdb fed the 5' RACE reads into MiXCR, producing one record per CDR3 protein. The data contain more than 30,000 distinct CDR3 sequences, approximately 4.5% of them seen just once; the ten biggest clones take up around 23%. In Maryland, USA, blood bank volunteers were the healthy controls. 2 million unsorted PBMCs were stored in RNAlater at -80 °C before RNA extraction.

Sequenced sample: PBMCs. The chain combines TRBV4-1 with TRBJ2-5, with 8 bases identical to TRBD2. This TCR derives from a man between 18 and 35 years old in good health. CDR3: CASSQSPAGVADQETQYF. The DNA for the CDR3 is TGCGCCAGCAGCCAATCCCCAGCGGGGGTGGCGGACCAAGAGACCCAGTACTTC.